This T cell receptor beta chain was captured in a study of regulatory T cells in long-lasting Graves disease (dated by TCRdb to the early 2020s). Regarding the complete study: Patients with newly diagnosed Graves' disease had been on antithyroid drugs for under 3 months. A total of approximately 35 samples underwent TCR sequencing: some 13 from persistent and roughly 20 from newly diagnosed Graves' disease patients. The study was conducted in China and was registered as a clinical trial. Persistent Graves' disease patients were compared with newly diagnosed Graves' disease patients by peripheral blood TCR sequencing and RNA sequencing.

The label giving this sample's time point can be read as: newly diagnosed GD, antithyroid drugs for less than 3 months. For both TCR sequencing and RNA sequencing, RNA was extracted from PBMCs in TRIzol. The diagnosis of Graves' disease followed American Thyroid Association guidelines. Patients were recruited from an endocrinology department in Xi'an, China. Each patient gave approximately 8.8 milliliters of peripheral blood, collected in an EDTA anticoagulant tube. Ficoll Paque Plus density gradient separation was used to isolate PBMCs, and no further T cell sorting was done. An Agilent 2100 Bioanalyzer and agarose gel were used to assess RNA quality, and a NanoDrop 2000 was used to measure RNA concentration. The library was made by multiplex PCR. Data came from an Illumina HiSeq 4000. TCR beta libraries were built with iRepertoire HTBI primers and Arm-PCR amplification of CDR3 regions. Gel purification was performed on PCR products prior to sequencing. In the source study's methods: Gene usage analysis of CDR3 amino acid clonotypes used the 62 TRBV and about 13 TRBJ segments found across samples. Filtered high-quality paired reads were merged into contigs using COPE and FqMerger. BLAST was used to align contigs to IMGT TRBV, TRBD and TRBJ reference genes, and CDR3 was defined according to IMGT. Any clonotype with a frequency above 0.1% was classified as a highly expanded clone. Shannon entropy was used to measure repertoire diversity, and the Gini coefficient was used to measure V-J evenness. A clonotype was considered public if more than one individual shared it. Through fastp at Q25 and MiXCR, TCRdb rebuilt clones from the public reads, retaining in-frame beta chains. Each CDR3 protein gets just one entry, which takes the most common genes and DNA from the rows behind it. The V and J calls were not made by the authors but by TCRdb's processing. The sample includes roughly 530,000 distinct CDR3 sequences, with about 16% observed a single time. The leading ten clones occupy roughly 25% of the sample.

This clonotype has a count of ten or more. The antigen it recognizes is unknown. Base quality data are lacking; no much larger clone is found one base away. Here is what the overall study found, with its caveats: Only the TCR beta chain was sequenced and analyzed. Because the primary lesion, thyroid tissue, could not be accessed, the study looked at peripheral blood alone. More public clonotypes were shared among persistent patients (about 2,800) than among newly diagnosed patients (approximately 1,000). Persistent Graves' disease patients showed lower TCR Shannon entropy and fewer highly expanded clones than newly diagnosed patients, suggesting clonal expansion. The authors noted that the small sample size was a limitation that may lower accuracy.

The sample was also linked to a second study, of T cells in Graves' hyperthyroidism and ophthalmopathy. As the second paper documents: Graves' hyperthyroidism was defined as stable when no progression to ophthalmopathy occurred over 18 months of follow-up. Hyperthyroidism patients were newly diagnosed, with disease duration under 2 months, and aged 18 to 65 years. Any patient with an uncontrolled infection, another autoimmune disease, pregnancy or lactation was excluded. Clinical symptoms, serum thyroxine and TRAb, thyroid ultrasound, and orbital computed tomography formed the basis for the diagnoses. The first round of RT-PCR for the TCR CDR3 was performed with the HTBI primer set and the Qiagen OneStep RT-PCR kit. Most expanded thyroid clonotypes (frequency above 0.001) were also detected in blood, suggesting blood repertoires may reflect thyroid immune responses. In cross-validation, a model built on a 13 V-J signature told ophthalmopathy apart from stable hyperthyroidism with about 90% sensitivity and approximately 81% specificity, and in testing the same model reached 80%/75%. In validation, progression to ophthalmopathy was predicted by the model with nearly 71% sensitivity and just over 72% specificity, a median of about 6.8 months before onset. To identify distinguishing TCR V-J signatures, a discovery cohort of around 98 patients was used, comprising 43 with Graves' ophthalmopathy and under 60 with stable Graves' hyperthyroidism. Prospective prediction of ophthalmopathy was tested in an independent validation cohort of fewer than 20 hyperthyroidism patients and around 16 patients who later progressed to ophthalmopathy. The 100 or so discovery patients were divided at random into training and test sets in a 7:3 ratio. In six Graves' hyperthyroidism patients, the study also compared T-cell repertoires from thyroid tissue with T-cell repertoires from blood. After blood sampling, hyperthyroidism patients were treated with methimazole at a starting dose of 30 mg daily, and ophthalmopathy patients were treated with high-dose intravenous methylprednisolone. The libraries were constructed in a second round of multiplex PCR and then size-selected and purified. Sequencing of the libraries was done on an Illumina HiSeq2000 using paired-end 100 bp reads. SOAPnuke was used to process the raw data, removing reads that contained adapters or uncalled bases, had a mean Phred below 15, or lacked an exact match to the constant primer or identifier. COPE v1.2.5 was used to merge high-quality paired reads, and clonotypes were defined as unique nucleotide sequences. MiTCR v1.1 was used to align the clonotypes against IMGT TRBV, TRBD and TRBJ reference segments. Only V-J combinations with frequency above 0.0001, covering approximately 99% of repertoires, were analysed. A TCS score was defined as the ratio between F50 (clonal expansion) and ExV (chaos), using BLOSUM62-based TCRdist between CDR3 peptides within each V-J. Welch's t-statistics and random forest reduced roughly 500 V-J features to 10 to 15, which were used in a naive Bayes classifier (R e1071). No statistical method was used to fix the sample size in advance, and group allocation was not hidden from the investigators. According to the paper, TCR Vbeta CDR3 sequencing was carried out on about 140 peripheral blood samples, which came from under 50 ophthalmopathy, some 73 hyperthyroidism and approximately 17 progressor patients.

The TCR originated in a woman aged 35-60 years with Graves disease. Donor details come from another sample of the same person, matched by shared clones. Sequencing used peripheral blood mononuclear cells (PBMCs), obtained at new diagnosis, from a patient treated with antithyroid drugs.

The DNA sequence is as follows: TGTGCCAGCAGCTTAAGGGCGGGGTCAAACGAGCAGTACTTC. Its coded protein is CASSLRAGSNEQYF. Recombination linked TRBV11-2 to TRBJ2-7, and perhaps TRBD2 as D gene, on 6 matching bases. CDR1 and CDR2 are read off the germline V gene as SGHAT and FQNNGV. At the junction V is shortened by 2 bases and J by 5 bases, with 13 bases in between. Including cysteine and phenylalanine, the CDR3 has 14 amino acids. CDR3 DNA is the only sequence kept; it has 42 bases, read in frame from the first base.